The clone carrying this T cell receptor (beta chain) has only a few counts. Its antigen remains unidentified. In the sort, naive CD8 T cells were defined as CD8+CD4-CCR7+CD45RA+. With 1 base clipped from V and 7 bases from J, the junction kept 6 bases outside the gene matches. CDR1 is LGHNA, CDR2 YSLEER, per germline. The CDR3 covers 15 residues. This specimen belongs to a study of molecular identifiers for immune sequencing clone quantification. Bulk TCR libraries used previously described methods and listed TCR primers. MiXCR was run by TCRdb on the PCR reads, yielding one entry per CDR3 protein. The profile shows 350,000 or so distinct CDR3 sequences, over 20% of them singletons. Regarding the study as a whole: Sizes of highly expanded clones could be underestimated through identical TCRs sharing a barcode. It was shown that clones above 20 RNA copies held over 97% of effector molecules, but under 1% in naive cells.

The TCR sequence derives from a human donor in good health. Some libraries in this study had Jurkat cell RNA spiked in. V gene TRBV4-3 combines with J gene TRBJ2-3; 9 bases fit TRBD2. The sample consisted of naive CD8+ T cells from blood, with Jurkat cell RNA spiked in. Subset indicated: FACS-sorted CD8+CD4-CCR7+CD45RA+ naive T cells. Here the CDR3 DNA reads TGCGCCAGCAGCCAAGGGGGCGGGGGGGCTTATACGCAGTATTTT. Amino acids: CASSQGGGGAYTQYF.